Below are 8 T cell receptor beta chains sequenced from a single sample in a study of blood T cell repertoires in COVID-19. Profiling relied on immunoSEQ multiplex PCR, and the TCRdb table lists in-frame clones only, not all of them. This sample has under 150,000 clones, with 85% found just once. Source material: peripheral blood. These receptors were taken from a man aged 35-49 years with acute or convalescent COVID-19.

The genes are TRBV30 and TRBJ2-7; no clear D. CDR1 and CDR2 from the germline V gene are GTSNPN and SVGIG (reference sequence). The CDR3 sequence is 12 residues long. Trimming shortened V by 1 base and J by 4 bases, and 8 bases separated the two germline ends. CDR3 in DNA: TGTGCCTGGAGTGCGGGTATATACGAGCAGTACTTC. Amino acids: CAWSAGIYEQYF.

The table lists this clone with a count of one. The CDR3 reads CASSRGMAGETDTQYF. In DNA form, the CDR3 reads TGCGCCAGCAGTAGGGGTATGGCAGGTGAGACAGATACGCAGTATTTT. The rearrangement joins TRBV5-1 to TRBJ2-3, with D perhaps TRBD1 (5 bases). Trimming left V 5 bases short and J 3 bases short, with 19 bases between. From germline, CDR1 is SGHRS and CDR2 YFSETQ. The CDR3 spans 16 residues.

J is TRBJ2-7 and V is TRBV7-8, with D hard to call. Trimming removed 1 base from V and 5 bases from J, with 12 bases in between. CDR3 length: 14 amino acids. Looked up from germline, CDR1 is SGHVS and CDR2 is FQNEAQ. Written as DNA, the CDR3 is TGTGCCAGCAGCTTAGTCGCGGCAAGCGACGAGCAGTACTTC. It is translated as CASSLVAASDEQYF. Supplemented by reference TRBV7-8 and TRBJ2-7, the full variable domain reads GAGVSQSPRYKVAKRGQDVALRCDPISGHVSLFWYQQALGQGPEFLTYFQNEAQLDKSGLPSDRFFAERPEGSVSTLKIQRTQQEDSAVYLCASSLVAASDEQYFGPGTRLTVT.

The chain combines TRBV5-5 with TRBJ1-2; TRBD1 is a possible D gene (6 bases). With 3 bases removed from V and 8 bases from J, the gap between germline ends came to 20 bases. The germline V gene has CDR1 SGHKS and CDR2 YYEKEE (reference sequence). CDR3 length: 15 amino acids. As DNA, the CDR3 is TGTGCCAGCAGCTACCTATACCGGGACAAAGAGGGCTACACCTTC. Translation gives CASSYLYRDKEGYTF.

The J gene is TRBJ1-2, the V gene TRBV19; 10 positions match TRBD1. Germline assignment: CDR1 LNHDA and CDR2 SQIVND (reference sequence). This CDR3 spans 15 amino acids. After removal of 7 bases from V and 7 bases from J, the junction contained 12 bases not matched to a gene. DNA of the CDR3: TGTGCCAGTAAAGACAGGGGGCGCAGTTTGTTTGGCTACACCTTC. This codes for CASKDRGRSLFGYTF.

This chain links TRBV15 with TRBJ1-4; 8 nucleotides match TRBD1. The CDR3 extends over 15 amino acids. The V gene's germline CDR1 is LNHNV and CDR2 YYDKDF (reference sequence). V was clipped by 6 bases and J by 6 bases; unmatched bases: 9. The DNA of the CDR3 is TGTGCCACCAGTTTTACGACAGGGGCGCATGAAAAACTGTTTTTT. This encodes CATSFTTGAHEKLFF.

The chain carries TRBV7-6 and TRBJ1-6; 10 positions match TRBD1. This CDR3 contains 18 residues. The J segment lost 6 bases and the V segment lost 2 bases, leaving 10 bases of the junction unmatched. Germline lookup yields CDR1 SGHVS and CDR2 FNYEAQ. The CDR3 protein is CASSLTDRGLVGNSPLHF. The CDR3 nucleotides read TGTGCCAGCAGCTTAACCGACAGGGGGCTGGTTGGTAATTCACCCCTCCACTTT. The complete variable domain, with remaining parts taken from reference TRBV7-6 and TRBJ1-6, reads GAGVSQSPRYKVTKRGQDVALRCDPISGHVSLYWYRQALGQGPEFLTYFNYEAQQDKSGLPNDRFSAERPEGSISTLTIQRTEQRDSAMYRCASSLTDRGLVGNSPLHFGNGTRLTVT.

V and J are TRBV6-6 and TRBJ2-1, with 7 nucleotides matching TRBD2. J gave up 5 bases and V 6 bases, and 13 bases lay outside the gene matches. The length of the CDR3 is 16 residues. Germline CDR1 is MNHNY and CDR2 is SVGAGI (reference sequence). The CDR3 bases are TGTGCCAGCAGCCCGCCTGCTAGCGGACAACACAATGAGCAGTTCTTC. It translates to CASSPPASGQHNEQFF.